A single sample is the source of the 20 T cell receptor beta chains below, sequenced in a study of T cells in tuberculosis. Thawed, overnight-rested PBMC were stained with GMM-loaded CD1B tetramer, viability dye and anti-CD3, then sorted. CD1B tetramers were loaded with Rhodococcus equi-derived C32 glucose monomycolate. Clones were read by immunoSEQ multiplex PCR, and TCRdb kept only the in-frame ones, dropping some. The repertoire consists of about 88,000 clones, with under 95% occurring once and the leading ten covering less than 2.5%. Sequenced: CD1b-GMM tetramer-negative cells sorted from PBMCs. Receptor source: an adult woman with latent tuberculosis.

This clone was observed once. The gene calls are TRBV6-6 and TRBJ2-2; 7 bases align to TRBD2. The junction had 1 base not matched to a gene; V was cut back by 8 bases and J by 7 bases. This CDR3 spans 11 amino acids. CDR1 is MNHNY, CDR2 SVGAGI, per germline (reference sequence). CDR3 sequence reads: CASRGVGELFF. DNA of the CDR3: TGTGCCAGCCGGGGGGTCGGGGAGCTGTTTTTT.

The rearrangement links TRBV12-5 to TRBJ2-7, with 15 bases matching TRBD2. V lost 2 bases, J lost 3 bases, and 8 bases stayed unmatched. The CDR3 is made up of 18 amino acids. Germline loops: CDR1 LGHNT, CDR2 FRNRAP. CDR3 amino acids: CASGLPTGTSGGIYEQYV. DNA of the CDR3: TGTGCTAGTGGTTTGCCCACCGGGACTAGCGGGGGGATCTACGAGCAGTACGTC.

The sample holds one count of this clone. This chain links TRBV19 with TRBJ2-6; 11 bases agree with TRBD2. CDR1 and CDR2 from the germline V gene are LNHDA and SQIVND (reference sequence). V was clipped by 1 base and J by 0 bases; unmatched bases: 2. The CDR3 runs 18 residues. In DNA, the CDR3 is TGTGCCAGTAGTATAGGACTAGCGGGAATCTCTGGGGCCAACGTCCTGACTTTC. This encodes CASSIGLAGISGANVLTF. The full variable domain, rest sourced from reference TRBV19 and TRBJ2-6, is DGGITQSPKYLFRKEGQNVTLSCEQNLNHDAMYWYRQDPGQGLRLIYYSQIVNDFQKGDIAEGYSVSREKKESFPLTVTSAQKNPTAFYLCASSIGLAGISGANVLTFGAGSRLTVL.

The chain links TRBV27 to TRBJ2-3; 10 bases line up with TRBD2. CDR3 length equals 16 residues. Per the germline V gene, CDR1 is MNHEY and CDR2 is SMNVEV (reference sequence). V gave up 4 bases and J gave up 0 bases; unmatched junction bases: 4. This CDR3 is CASSSWTSGSTDTQYF. The DNA of the CDR3 is TGTGCCAGCAGTTCCTGGACTAGCGGAAGCACAGATACGCAGTATTTT.

The CDR3 loop reads CASSPRGGRTDTQYF. The CDR3 bases are TGTGCCAGTAGTCCACGAGGGGGCCGGACAGATACGCAGTATTTT. The chain carries TRBV19 and TRBJ2-3, with 7 bases lining up with TRBD1. Germline V lookup: CDR1 LNHDA, CDR2 SQIVND (reference sequence). This CDR3 comprises 15 residues. The trim removed 5 bases at V and 3 bases at J, leaving 8 bases unmatched.

V and J are TRBV5-1 and TRBJ2-3; 12 positions match TRBD2. The germline CDR1 and CDR2 sequences are SGHRS and YFSETQ. The CDR3 has 17 residues. V lost 4 bases, J lost 2 bases, and 8 bases stayed unmatched. The chain's CDR3 is CASSPELAGGLTDTQYF. CDR3 DNA: TGCGCCAGCAGCCCGGAACTAGCGGGGGGCCTCACAGATACGCAGTATTTT.

This chain uses TRBV5-1 with TRBJ2-7, with 7 bases matching TRBD2. Germline values: CDR1 SGHRS, CDR2 YFSETQ. The length of the CDR3 is 14 residues. V lost 0 bases to trimming and J lost 0 bases; unmatched junction nucleotides: 0. This chain's CDR3 is CASSLAGGSYEQYV. The CDR3 DNA follows: TGCGCCAGCAGCTTGGCGGGGGGCTCCTACGAGCAGTACGTC.

The J gene is TRBJ1-3, the V gene TRBV7-6, with 7 bases that match TRBD1. Germline trimming cut 0 bases from V and 0 bases from J; bases unmatched to any gene: 2. The CDR3 loop spans 16 amino acids. Germline V gives CDR1 SGHVS, CDR2 FNYEAQ. The CDR3 protein is CASSLATGPSGNTIYF. CDR3 in DNA: TGTGCCAGCAGCTTAGCGACAGGGCCCTCTGGAAACACCATATATTTT.

The CDR3, as DNA: TGTGCCAGCAGTCCCTTGACAGGGGTTTATGGCTACACCTTC. It is translated as CASSPLTGVYGYTF. The chain combines TRBV27 with TRBJ1-2, with 8 bases matching TRBD1. Germline CDR1 reads MNHEY; CDR2 reads SMNVEV (reference sequence). J lost 5 bases, V lost 5 bases, and 7 bases had no gene match. CDR3 length: 14 amino acids.

V usage is TRBV5-1 and J usage is TRBJ1-1, with D possibly being TRBD1 (5 bases). V dropped 5 bases and J dropped 1 base, with 9 bases sitting between them. Germline V lookup: CDR1 SGHRS, CDR2 YFSETQ. The CDR3 runs to 13 residues. The CDR3: CASRGEGNTEAFF. The CDR3 nucleotides read TGCGCCAGCAGGGGGGAGGGGAACACTGAAGCTTTCTTT.

This chain links TRBV28 with TRBJ2-7; no firm D call. The V end lost 4 bases, the J end lost 5 bases, and 6 bases lay between the germline ends. Germline-derived CDR1 and CDR2 are MDHEN and SYDVKM. There are 11 residues in the CDR3. The DNA for the CDR3 is TGTGCCAGCAGTTCGACTGACGAGCAGTACGTC. Its translation is CASSSTDEQYV.

V is TRBV5-1 and J is TRBJ1-1; 7 nucleotides line up with TRBD1. The length of the CDR3 is 15 residues. From germline, CDR1 is SGHRS and CDR2 YFSETQ. Trimming at V came to 3 bases and at J to 5 bases, leaving 10 bases not matched to a gene. The CDR3 sequence: CASSYKTGTTTEAFF. The DNA of the CDR3 is TGCGCCAGCAGCTACAAGACAGGGACGACGACTGAAGCTTTCTTT.

For this clone: A junction end diverges from the germline sequence, so it may reflect a read error. V and J are TRBV5-1 and TRBJ2-5; D unresolved. This CDR3 spans 12 amino acids. Per the germline V gene, CDR1 is SGHRS and CDR2 is YFSETQ. The CDR3 DNA reads TGCGCCAGCGGCTTGCCTCTAGAGACCCAGTACTTC. Translated: CASGLPLETQYF.

V is TRBV25-1 and J is TRBJ2-1; 7 bases map to TRBD1. V shed 5 bases and J 2 bases; nucleotides not matched to a gene: 3. Germline lookup yields CDR1 MGHDK and CDR2 SYGVNS. The CDR3 is 14 amino acids. This chain's CDR3 is CASSWDSPYNEQFF. The CDR3 DNA sequence: TGTGCCAGCAGTTGGGACAGCCCCTACAATGAGCAGTTCTTC.

The rearrangement uses TRBV6-6 and TRBJ2-5; D is uncertain. The V end was cut by 6 bases, the J end by 5 bases, with 10 bases between. The CDR3 sequence is 12 residues long. Germline CDR1 reads MNHNY; CDR2 reads SVGAGI (reference sequence). CDR3 in DNA: TGTGCCAGCAGGGGCACTGGGGAGACCCAGTACTTC. It is translated as CASRGTGETQYF.

The chain recombines TRBV6-4 with TRBJ2-3; 14 nucleotides match TRBD2. Germline assignment: CDR1 MRHNA and CDR2 SNTAGT. Trimming at V came to 6 bases and at J to 4 bases, leaving 6 bases not matched to a gene. There are 16 residues in the CDR3. CDR3 in amino acids: CASSPTSGGAADTQYF. The CDR3, as DNA: TGTGCCAGCAGCCCGACTAGCGGGGGGGCCGCAGATACGCAGTATTTT.

This chain uses TRBV7-2 with TRBJ2-1; 7 nucleotides line up with TRBD2. V dropped 1 base and J dropped 6; count of bases not matched to a gene: 6. CDR1 SGHTA and CDR2 FQGNSA come from the germline V gene. There are 15 residues in the CDR3. The DNA for the CDR3 is TGTGCCAGCAGCTTAGGGGCGGGAGATCCCAATGAGCAGTTCTTC. It is translated as CASSLGAGDPNEQFF.

In DNA form, the CDR3 reads TGTGCCAGTAGTGAACTAGCGGGGGCTGGGGCCGGGGAGCTGTTTTTT. Protein product: CASSELAGAGAGELFF. The chain links TRBV19 to TRBJ2-2, with 11 bases lining up with TRBD2. After removal of 5 bases from V and 6 bases from J, the junction contained 8 bases not matched to a gene. The CDR3 consists of 16 residues. CDR1 and CDR2 from the germline V gene are LNHDA and SQIVND (reference sequence).

The chain recombines TRBV19 with TRBJ2-1, with 10 bases matching TRBD2. Looked up from germline, CDR1 is LNHDA and CDR2 is SQIVND (reference sequence). CDR3 size: 17 residues. The J segment lost 5 bases and the V segment lost 8 bases, leaving 15 bases of the junction unmatched. Written as DNA, the CDR3 is TGTGCCAGTGGGATAAGAGCGGGGGGGATGATCAACAATGAGCAGTTCTTC. Translating it yields CASGIRAGGMINNEQFF.

The chain couples TRBV6-1 to TRBJ2-7; D not certain. Germline CDR1 is MNHNS and CDR2 is SASEGT. The CDR3 runs 13 residues. Trimming cost V 0 bases and J 4 bases, with 7 bases left between them. This CDR3 reads CASSEAWLYEQYF. CDR3 in DNA: TGTGCCAGCAGTGAAGCGTGGCTTTACGAGCAGTACTTC.